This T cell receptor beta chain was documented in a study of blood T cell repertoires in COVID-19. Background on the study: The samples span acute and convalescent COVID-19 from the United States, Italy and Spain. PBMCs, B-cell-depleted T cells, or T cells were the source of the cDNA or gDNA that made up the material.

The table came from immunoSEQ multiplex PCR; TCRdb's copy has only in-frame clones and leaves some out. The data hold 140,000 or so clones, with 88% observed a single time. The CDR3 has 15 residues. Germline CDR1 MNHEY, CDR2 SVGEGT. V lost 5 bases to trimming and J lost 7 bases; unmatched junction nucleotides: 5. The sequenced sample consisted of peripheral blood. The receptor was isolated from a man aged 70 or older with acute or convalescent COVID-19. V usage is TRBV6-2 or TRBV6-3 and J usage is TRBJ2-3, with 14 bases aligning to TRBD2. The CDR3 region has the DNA TGTGCCAGCAGTGACGGGACTAGCGGGAGAAATACGCAGTATTTT. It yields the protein CASSDGTSGRNTQYF.